This record concerns one T cell receptor (beta chain) sequence. Its antigen is not yet known. Per-nucleotide qualities are absent, and no much larger clonotype sits a single base away. Library creation used the immunoSEQ multiplex PCR assay. The source is immuneACCESS, and TCRdb retained only in-frame sequences with V and J called. Part of the clones is not carried over; for the studies checked, unresolved V genes explain less than half of this, and the remainder is unexplained. For this sample there are 70,000 to 80,000 clones; around 97% appear just once. Together, the top ten hold 0.21% of the sample. This entry belongs to a study of technical replicates of blood from a handful of donors (dated by TCRdb to 2017 to 2019). For this chain, trimming is 6 bases at the V end and 4 bases at the J end, and the number of junction bases without a gene match is 10. The cysteine opens and the phenylalanine closes a CDR3 of 16 amino acids. Of the read, only the CDR3 DNA is kept; its 48 bases are in frame from base 1. Per the germline V gene, MRHNA is the CDR1 and SNTAGT is the CDR2.

The V and J segments used are TRBV6-4 and TRBJ1-3; 9 bases in between match TRBD1. This receptor was obtained from a human donor in good health. Source material: T cells isolated from PBMCs. CDR3 protein: CASRGDRVSRGNTIYF. The sequenced DNA: TGTGCCAGCAGGGGGGACAGGGTTTCGAGAGGAAACACCATATATTTT.